This note documents a single T cell receptor beta chain sequence. Antigen: not known. The V gene end was trimmed by 1 base and the J gene end by 3 bases; junction bases not matched to a gene: 4. This CDR3 comprises 15 residues. From germline, CDR1 is LGHDT and CDR2 YNNKEL (reference sequence). In making TCR beta libraries, quantitative 5'-RACE with molecular barcodes was used. Each CDR3 protein is one row after TCRdb ran MiXCR on the 5' RACE reads. The sample has about 270,000 distinct CDR3 sequences, roughly a third seen once. The data derive from a study of CD8 T cells in ankylosing spondylitis. General study points: With a CD8+ phenotype, disease-linked clones were relatively rare in peripheral blood. Significant enrichment of disease-linked clones was reported in matched ankylosing spondylitis synovial fluid.

The source is a male donor with ankylosing spondylitis or in good health (not recorded which). Sequenced: blood, either unsorted or a sorted T cell fraction (not recorded which). The chain recombines TRBV3-1 with TRBJ1-1; TRBD1 agrees at 8 bases. The CDR3 is CASSQATRGHTEAFF. The CDR3 nucleotides are TGTGCCAGCAGCCAAGCAACCAGGGGGCACACTGAAGCTTTCTTT.